The 11 T cell receptor beta chains below come from one sample, sequenced in a study of T cells expressing NK-cell markers. Reanalyzing the 5' RACE reads, TCRdb keeps one entry per CDR3 protein, without DNA. This table holds some 190,000 distinct CDR3 sequences. The specimen was blood T cells: a sorted CD56 or NKG2C T cell subset, CD4+ or CD8+ T cells, or bulk PBMC T cells (not recorded which). All receptors come from a man aged 18 to 69 in good health.

The J gene is TRBJ1-3, the V gene TRBV4-1; no DNA is available, so the TRBD1 call from TCRdb remains unchecked. The CDR3 covers 16 residues. Germline V lookup: CDR1 MGHRA, CDR2 YSYEKL. The CDR3 sequence: CASSQEMGPSGNTIYF.

The chain joins TRBV28 to TRBJ2-2; TCRdb's D gene call, TRBD1, goes unchecked for lack of DNA. The CDR3 has 13 residues. In germline, CDR1 is MDHEN, CDR2 SYDVKM. CDR3 region: CASSFEGTGELFF.

The chain employs TRBV5-4 and TRBJ2-1; the D call from TCRdb, TRBD2, cannot be confirmed without DNA. Germline V gives CDR1 SGHNT, CDR2 YYREEE (reference sequence). The CDR3 totals 15 residues. The CDR3 spells CASRRLAGAHNEQFF. The full variable domain, rest sourced from reference TRBV5-4 and TRBJ2-1, is ETGVTQSPTHLIKTRGQQVTLRCSSQSGHNTVSWYQQALGQGPQFIFQYYREEENGRGNFPPRFSGLQFPNYSSELNVNALELDDSALYLCASRRLAGAHNEQFFGPGTRLTVL.

V usage is TRBV2 and J usage is TRBJ1-1. CDR1 and CDR2 (germline): SNHLY, FYNNEI. CDR3 length: 15 residues. The CDR3 loop reads CASSEDGLMNTEAFF.

The V and J genes are TRBV19 and TRBJ2-7. The germline V gene has CDR1 LNHDA and CDR2 SQIVND (reference sequence). CDR3 length equals 13 residues. This CDR3 reads CASRGLTTYEQYF.

This rearrangement joins TRBV6-2 or TRBV6-3 to TRBJ2-3; the D gene TCRdb calls, TRBD1, cannot be checked with no DNA. This CDR3 is 14 amino acids long. The germline V gene encodes CDR1 MNHEY and CDR2 SVGEGT. This CDR3 reads CASSYSMGPDTQYF.

This chain joins TRBV29-1 and TRBJ1-4. This CDR3 is built from 13 residues. CDR1 is SQVTM and CDR2 is ANQGSEA in the germline V gene. The CDR3 reads CSVEGNSGSRLFF.

The chain combines TRBV3-1 with TRBJ1-5. Germline CDR1 reads LGHDT; CDR2 reads YNNKEL (reference sequence). The CDR3 covers 14 residues. The CDR3: CASSQDRAEQPQHF.

This rearrangement joins TRBV5-4 to TRBJ1-2; TCRdb's D call of TRBD1 is untestable without DNA. CDR3 size: 15 residues. The germline V gene has CDR1 SGHNT and CDR2 YYREEE (reference sequence). The CDR3 here is CASSLLGQGAYGYTF.

The V gene is TRBV12-3 or TRBV12-4, the J gene TRBJ2-2; the D call from TCRdb, TRBD1, cannot be confirmed without DNA. The CDR3 runs to 15 residues. CDR3 residues: CASSDPGHETGELFF.

The chain employs TRBV11-2 and TRBJ2-1. The CDR3 totals 13 residues. Germline V gene lookup returns CDR1 SGHAT and CDR2 FQNNGV. The chain's CDR3 is CASSLPTKREQFF.